A selection of T cell receptor beta chains follows, all from one sample in a study of blood T cell repertoires in COVID-19. The table came from immunoSEQ multiplex PCR; TCRdb's copy has only in-frame clones and leaves some out. The sample carries approximately 230,000 clones, approximately 82% recorded once. The sequencing sample was made of peripheral blood. The source of these receptors is a woman older than 75 with active or convalescent COVID-19. Both conserved end residues are part of each CDR3. Fields, in order: D gene, clone size, J gene, V gene, CDR3 protein, CDR3 DNA. The D gene is left open where the match is weak. Only some rows state a clone size, as once, few, many or a class for expanded clones.

>TRBD2|.|TRBJ2-1|TRBV5-1
CASYSGGAFYNEQFF
TGCGCCAGCTATAGCGGGGGGGCTTTCTACAATGAGCAGTTCTTC
>.|few|TRBJ1-2|TRBV25-1
CASSPWGMGGPDYGYTF
TGTGCCAGCAGTCCCTGGGGTATGGGGGGTCCGGACTATGGCTACACCTTC
>.|.|TRBJ1-1|TRBV3-1/TRBV3-2
CASSQDTGYGTEAFF
TGTGCCAGCAGCCAAGATACGGGGTATGGCACTGAAGCTTTCTTT
>TRBD2|.|TRBJ2-1|TRBV28
CASIRSGRRYEQFF
TGTGCCAGCATTCGAAGCGGGAGGAGGTATGAGCAGTTCTTC
>TRBD2|.|TRBJ2-1|TRBV28
CASRTTGGPGEQFF
TGTGCCAGCAGGACGACGGGAGGGCCCGGTGAGCAGTTCTTC
>TRBD2|few|TRBJ2-2|TRBV5-1
CASSYSPSGVTGELFF
TGCGCCAGCAGCTATAGCCCGAGCGGGGTCACCGGGGAGCTGTTTTTT
>TRBD1|.|TRBJ1-5|TRBV6-6
CASSPTGTGVWGQPQHF
TGTGCCAGCAGTCCCACCGGGACAGGGGTATGGGGTCAGCCCCAGCATTTT
>TRBD1|.|TRBJ1-1|TRBV19
CASSPRTGSEAFF
TGTGCCAGTAGTCCCCGGACAGGGTCTGAAGCTTTCTTT
>.|.|TRBJ2-1|TRBV3-1/TRBV3-2
CASSQGGQGNDEQFF
TGTGCCAGCAGCCAAGGGGGTCAGGGTAACGATGAGCAGTTCTTC
>TRBD1|.|TRBJ1-5|TRBV19
CASSGGQGALSNQPQHF
TGTGCCAGCAGTGGGGGACAGGGGGCATTAAGCAATCAGCCCCAGCATTTT
>.|.|TRBJ1-1|TRBV29-1
CSVRGEGTEAFF
TGCAGCGTCAGGGGTGAGGGCACTGAAGCTTTCTTT
>TRBD2|.|TRBJ2-1|TRBV5-4
CASSTGTSGNEQFF
TGTGCCAGCAGCACCGGGACTAGCGGCAATGAGCAGTTCTTC
>.|few|TRBJ2-5|TRBV5-4
CASSPQQAQETQYF
TGTGCCAGCAGCCCACAACAGGCGCAAGAGACCCAGTACTTC
>.|.|TRBJ2-1|TRBV6-1
CASSENGPRGIGQFF
TGTGCCAGCAGTGAAAATGGTCCCCGGGGGATTGGGCAGTTCTTC
>.|once|TRBJ2-3|TRBV7-2
CASSTDSSTDTQYF
TGTGCCAGCAGCACCGACTCGAGCACAGATACGCAGTATTTT
>.|.|TRBJ2-4|TRBV5-1
CASSLEPPGSLAKNIQYF
TGCGCCAGCAGCTTGGAACCCCCCGGGTCTCTAGCCAAAAACATTCAGTACTTC
>.|.|TRBJ1-4|TRBV3-1/TRBV3-2
CASSLSSGLSEKLFF
TGTGCCAGCAGCCTTAGTTCAGGGCTCAGTGAAAAACTGTTTTTT
>.|.|TRBJ2-7|TRBV2
CASSEQGGSYEQYF
TGTGCCAGCAGTGAACAGGGGGGCTCCTACGAGCAGTACTTC
>.|.|TRBJ1-3|TRBV28
CASSLGAVSGNTIYF
TGTGCCAGCAGTTTAGGGGCAGTCTCTGGAAACACCATATATTTT
>TRBD2|.|TRBJ2-1|TRBV9
CASRAGGDNEQFF
TGTGCCAGCAGGGCCGGGGGGGACAATGAGCAGTTCTTC
>TRBD1|.|TRBJ2-2|TRBV28
CARTPGTGVTGELFF
TGTGCCAGGACTCCAGGGACAGGGGTCACCGGGGAGCTGTTTTTT
>.|.|TRBJ2-1|TRBV5-5
CASSFYMTAYNEQFF
TGTGCCAGCAGCTTTTATATGACTGCCTACAATGAGCAGTTCTTC
>.|once|TRBJ1-4|TRBV5-5
CASSSGGFNEKLFF
TGTGCCAGCAGCTCCGGGGGGTTTAATGAAAAACTGTTTTTT
>TRBD2|.|TRBJ2-1|TRBV5-8
CASSLKWTSGTRSYNEQFF
TGTGCCAGCAGCTTGAAATGGACTAGCGGGACCCGCTCCTACAATGAGCAGTTCTTC
>TRBD1|.|TRBJ2-3|TRBV5-4
CASSWTGADTQYF
TGTGCCAGCAGCTGGACAGGGGCAGATACGCAGTATTTT
>TRBD1|.|TRBJ1-1|TRBV23-1
CASSQTDREDTEAFF
TGCGCCAGCAGTCAAACGGACAGGGAGGACACTGAAGCTTTCTTT
>.|.|TRBJ1-2|TRBV3-1/TRBV3-2
CASSLSSGGYTF
TGTGCCAGCAGCCTTTCCTCGGGTGGCTACACCTTC
>.|.|TRBJ2-1|TRBV11-2
CASSPISGAYNEQFF
TGTGCCAGCAGTCCTATCTCGGGAGCCTACAATGAGCAGTTCTTC
>.|.|TRBJ1-1|TRBV14
CASSQVPVEAFF
TGTGCCAGCAGCCAAGTTCCAGTTGAAGCTTTCTTT
>TRBD1|.|TRBJ2-3|TRBV24-1
CATSDLSRDSQFADTQYF
TGTGCCACCAGTGATTTGAGTCGGGACAGCCAATTTGCAGATACGCAGTATTTT
>TRBD1|.|TRBJ1-6|TRBV28
CASTPGQGNSPLHF
TGTGCCAGCACCCCGGGACAGGGGAATTCACCCCTCCACTTT
>.|.|TRBJ2-7|TRBV28
CASSLAETRWSAEQYF
TGTGCCAGCAGTTTGGCGGAGACGCGTTGGTCTGCCGAGCAGTACTTC